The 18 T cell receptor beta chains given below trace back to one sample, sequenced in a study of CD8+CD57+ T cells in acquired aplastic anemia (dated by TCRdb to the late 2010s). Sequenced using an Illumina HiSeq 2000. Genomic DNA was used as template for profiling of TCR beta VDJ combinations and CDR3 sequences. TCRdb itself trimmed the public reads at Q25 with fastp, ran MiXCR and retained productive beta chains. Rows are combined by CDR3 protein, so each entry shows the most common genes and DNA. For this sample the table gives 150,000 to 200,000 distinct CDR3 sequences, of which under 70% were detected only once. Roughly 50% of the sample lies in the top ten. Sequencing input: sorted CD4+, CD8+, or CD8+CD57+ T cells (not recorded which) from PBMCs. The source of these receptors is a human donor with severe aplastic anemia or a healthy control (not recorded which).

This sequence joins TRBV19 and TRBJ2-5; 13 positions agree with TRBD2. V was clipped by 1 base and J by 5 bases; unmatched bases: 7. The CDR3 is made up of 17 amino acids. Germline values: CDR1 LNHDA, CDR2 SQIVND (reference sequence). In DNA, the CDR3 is TGTGCCAGTAGTATAGGACTAGCGGGGGGCCACGGGGAGACCCAGTACTTC. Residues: CASSIGLAGGHGETQYF.

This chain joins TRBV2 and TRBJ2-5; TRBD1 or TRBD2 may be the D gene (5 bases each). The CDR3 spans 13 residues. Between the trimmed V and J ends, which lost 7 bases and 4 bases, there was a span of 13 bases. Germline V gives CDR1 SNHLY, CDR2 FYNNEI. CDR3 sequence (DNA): TGTGCCAGCACCCGGCGAGGGGTAGAGACCCAGTACTTC. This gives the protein CASTRRGVETQYF.

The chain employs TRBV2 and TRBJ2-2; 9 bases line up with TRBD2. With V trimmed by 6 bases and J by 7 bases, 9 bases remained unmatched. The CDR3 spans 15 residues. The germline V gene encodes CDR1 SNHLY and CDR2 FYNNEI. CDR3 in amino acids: CASRGAGGSIGELFF. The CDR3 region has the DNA TGTGCCAGCAGGGGAGCGGGAGGAAGTATCGGGGAGCTGTTTTTT.

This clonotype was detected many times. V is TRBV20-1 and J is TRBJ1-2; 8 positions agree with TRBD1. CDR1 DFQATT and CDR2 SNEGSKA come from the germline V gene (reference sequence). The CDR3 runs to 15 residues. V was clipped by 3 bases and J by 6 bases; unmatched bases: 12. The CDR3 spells CSARDRVQLDDGYTF. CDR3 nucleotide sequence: TGCAGTGCTAGGGACAGGGTGCAACTCGATGATGGCTACACCTTC.

The CDR3 spells CSARASARSPLHF. CDR3 nucleotide sequence: TGCAGTGCTAGAGCCTCGGCGAGATCACCCCTCCACTTT. The rearrangement uses TRBV20-1 and TRBJ1-6; no definite D call. The germline CDR1 and CDR2 sequences are DFQATT and SNEGSKA (reference sequence). The CDR3 is 13 residues long. Trimming left V 1 base short and J 10 bases short, with 11 bases between.

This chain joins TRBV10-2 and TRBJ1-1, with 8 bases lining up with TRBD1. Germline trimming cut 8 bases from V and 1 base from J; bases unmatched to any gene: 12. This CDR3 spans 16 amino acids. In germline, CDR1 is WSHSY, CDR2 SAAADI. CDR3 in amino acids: CASGGQGLAGNTEAFF. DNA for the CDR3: TGCGCCAGCGGAGGACAGGGTTTGGCGGGGAACACTGAAGCTTTCTTT.

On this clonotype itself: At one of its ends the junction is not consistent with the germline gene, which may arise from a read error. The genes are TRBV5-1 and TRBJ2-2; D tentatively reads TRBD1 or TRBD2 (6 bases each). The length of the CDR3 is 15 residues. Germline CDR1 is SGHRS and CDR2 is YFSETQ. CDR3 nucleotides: TGCGCCAGCAGCTTAGATACGGGGGACACCGGGGAGCCGTTTTTT. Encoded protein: CASSLDTGDTGEPFF.

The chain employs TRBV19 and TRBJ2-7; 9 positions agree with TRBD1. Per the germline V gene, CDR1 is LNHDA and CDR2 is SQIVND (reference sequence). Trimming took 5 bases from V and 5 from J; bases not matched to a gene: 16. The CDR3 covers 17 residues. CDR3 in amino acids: CASSAASSGTGYNEQYF. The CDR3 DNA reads TGTGCCAGTAGTGCCGCCTCCTCCGGGACAGGGTACAACGAGCAGTACTTC.

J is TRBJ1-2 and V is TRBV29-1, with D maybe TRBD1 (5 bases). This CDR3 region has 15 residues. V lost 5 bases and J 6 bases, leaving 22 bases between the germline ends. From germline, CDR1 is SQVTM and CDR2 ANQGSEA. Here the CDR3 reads CSVLDSGIDGHGYTF. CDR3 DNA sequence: TGCAGCGTTTTAGACTCAGGGATAGATGGTCATGGCTACACCTTC.

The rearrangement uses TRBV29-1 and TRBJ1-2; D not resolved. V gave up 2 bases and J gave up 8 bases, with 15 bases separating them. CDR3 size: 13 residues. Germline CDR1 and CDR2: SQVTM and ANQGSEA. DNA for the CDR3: TGCAGCGTTGAATCAACACCCGGCGGAGGCTACACCTTC. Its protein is CSVESTPGGGYTF.

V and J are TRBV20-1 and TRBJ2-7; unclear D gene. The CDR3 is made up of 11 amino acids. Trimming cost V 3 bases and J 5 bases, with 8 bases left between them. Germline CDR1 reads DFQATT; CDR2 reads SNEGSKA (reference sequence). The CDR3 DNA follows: TGCAGTGCTAGTAGGACGGACGAGCAGTACTTC. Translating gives CSASRTDEQYF.

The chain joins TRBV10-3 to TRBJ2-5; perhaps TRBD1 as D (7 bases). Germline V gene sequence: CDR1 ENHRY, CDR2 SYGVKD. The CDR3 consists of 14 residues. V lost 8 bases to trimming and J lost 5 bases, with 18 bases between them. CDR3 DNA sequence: TGTGCCATCTGGGACAGTGGACGGGGGGAGACCCAGTACTTC. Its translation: CAIWDSGRGETQYF.

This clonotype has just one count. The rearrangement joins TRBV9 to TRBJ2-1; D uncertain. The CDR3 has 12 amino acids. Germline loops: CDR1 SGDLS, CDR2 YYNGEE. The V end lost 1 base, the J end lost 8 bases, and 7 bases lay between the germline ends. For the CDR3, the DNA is TGTGCCAGCAGCGTACTAGGGTATGAGCAGTTCTTC. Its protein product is CASSVLGYEQFF.

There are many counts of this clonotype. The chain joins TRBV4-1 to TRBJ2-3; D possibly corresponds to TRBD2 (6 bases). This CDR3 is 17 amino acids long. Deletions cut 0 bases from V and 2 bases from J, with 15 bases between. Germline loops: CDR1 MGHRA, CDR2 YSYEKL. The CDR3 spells CASSQESRRANTDTQYF. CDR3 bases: TGCGCCAGCAGCCAAGAATCTCGGAGGGCAAACACAGATACGCAGTATTTT.

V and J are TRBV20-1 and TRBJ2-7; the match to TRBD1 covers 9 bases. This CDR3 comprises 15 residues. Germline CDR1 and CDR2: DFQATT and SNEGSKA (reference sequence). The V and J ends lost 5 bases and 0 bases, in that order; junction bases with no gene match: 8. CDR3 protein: CSAPDRGTSSYEQYF. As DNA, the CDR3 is TGCAGTGCTCCCGACAGGGGGACGAGCTCCTACGAGCAGTACTTC.

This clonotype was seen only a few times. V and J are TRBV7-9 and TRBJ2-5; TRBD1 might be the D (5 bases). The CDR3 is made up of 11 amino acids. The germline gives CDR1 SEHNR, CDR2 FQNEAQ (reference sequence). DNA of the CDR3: TGTGCGTCGACAGCCCAAGAGACCCAGTACTTC. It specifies CASTAQETQYF.

The CDR3, as DNA: TGTGCCAGCAGCGACAGGGGGGACGAGCAGTACTTC. Translating it yields CASSDRGDEQYF. This chain connects TRBV2 to TRBJ2-7; 9 bases align to TRBD1. CDR1 and CDR2 from the germline V gene are SNHLY and FYNNEI. Trimming at V came to 6 bases and at J to 5 bases, leaving 2 bases not matched to a gene. The CDR3 has 12 residues. Based on the CDR3 plus reference TRBV2 and TRBJ2-7, the full variable domain is EPEVTQTPSHQVTQMGQEVILRCVPISNHLYFYWYRQILGQKVEFLVSFYNNEISEKSEIFDDQFSVERPDGSNFTLKIRSTKLEDSAMYFCASSDRGDEQYFGPGTRLTVT.

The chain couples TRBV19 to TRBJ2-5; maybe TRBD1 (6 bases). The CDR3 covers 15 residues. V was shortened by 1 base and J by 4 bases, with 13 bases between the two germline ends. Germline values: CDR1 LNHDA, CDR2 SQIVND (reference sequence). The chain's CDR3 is CASSIASRGRETQYF. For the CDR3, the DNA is TGTGCCAGTAGTATAGCCTCCAGGGGAAGAGAGACCCAGTACTTC.